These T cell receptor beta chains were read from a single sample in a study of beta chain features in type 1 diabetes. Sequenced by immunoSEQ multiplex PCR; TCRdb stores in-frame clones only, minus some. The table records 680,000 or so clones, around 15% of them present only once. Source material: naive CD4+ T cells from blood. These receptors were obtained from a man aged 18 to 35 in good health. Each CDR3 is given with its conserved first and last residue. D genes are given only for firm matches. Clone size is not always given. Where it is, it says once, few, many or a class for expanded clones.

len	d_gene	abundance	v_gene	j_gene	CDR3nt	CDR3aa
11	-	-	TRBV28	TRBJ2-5	TGTGCCAGCAATCACATAGGGGCCCAGTACTTC	CASNHIGAQYF
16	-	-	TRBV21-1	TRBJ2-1	TGTGCCAGCAGCAAGAGACAGGGACCCTCCTACAATGAGCAGTTCTTC	CASSKRQGPSYNEQFF
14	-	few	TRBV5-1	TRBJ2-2	TGCGCCAGCAGCTTACAGGGTTTGGCCGGGGAGCTGTTTTTT	CASSLQGLAGELFF
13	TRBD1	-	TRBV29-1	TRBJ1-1	TGCAGCGTGATGACAGGGTTGAACACTGAAGCTTTCTTT	CSVMTGLNTEAFF
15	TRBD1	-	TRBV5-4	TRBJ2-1	TGTGCCAGCAGCTTGGATGGGACAGGGACCCATGAGCAGTTCTTC	CASSLDGTGTHEQFF
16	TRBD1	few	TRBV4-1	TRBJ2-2	TGCGCCAGCAGCCAAGGAAGGGACAGATACACCGGGGAGCTGTTTTTT	CASSQGRDRYTGELFF
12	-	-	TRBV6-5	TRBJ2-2	TGTGCCAGCAGTTACGGGGAGGGGGAGCTGTTTTTT	CASSYGEGELFF
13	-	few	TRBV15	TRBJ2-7	TGTGCCACCAGCAGACCCGCGGAGTCCGAGCAGTACTTC	CATSRPAESEQYF
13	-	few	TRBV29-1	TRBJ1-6	TGCAGCGTCGCCTGGGACAAGAATTCACCCCTCCACTTT	CSVAWDKNSPLHF
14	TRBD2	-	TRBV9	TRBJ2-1	TGTGCCAGCAGCGGGACTAGCGGTAACAATGAGCAGTTCTTC	CASSGTSGNNEQFF
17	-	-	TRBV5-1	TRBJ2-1	TGCGCCAGCAGCTTGGGTCCCAGACTAACTACCTACAATGAGCAGTTCTTC	CASSLGPRLTTYNEQFF
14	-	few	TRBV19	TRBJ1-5	TGTGCCAGTAGCGACAGGTATAGCAATCAGCCCCAGCATTTT	CASSDRYSNQPQHF
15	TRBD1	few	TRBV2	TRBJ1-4	TGTGCCAGCAGTGTCCAGGGGGCAGCTAATGAAAAACTGTTTTTT	CASSVQGAANEKLFF
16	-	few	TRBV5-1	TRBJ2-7	TGCGCCAGCAGCCCCCAACCTACTAGGAGTCTCCACGAGCAGTACTTC	CASSPQPTRSLHEQYF
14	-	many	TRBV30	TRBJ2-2	TGTGCCTGCCGTGGGGCCCAGAACACCGGGGAGCTGTTTTTT	CACRGAQNTGELFF
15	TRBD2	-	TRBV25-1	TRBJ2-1	TGTGCCAGCAGTTCAACCGGACTAGCGGGGAATGAGCAGTTCTTC	CASSSTGLAGNEQFF
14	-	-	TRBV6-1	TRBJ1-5	TGTGCCAGCAGTGAAAGTTCGGGCAATCAGCCCCAGCATTTT	CASSESSGNQPQHF
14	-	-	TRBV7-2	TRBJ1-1	TGTGCCAGCAGCGGATCACAGGGGAACACTGAAGCTTTCTTT	CASSGSQGNTEAFF
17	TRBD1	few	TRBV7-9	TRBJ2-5	TGTGCCAGCAGCTCCCGAGGGGACAGGCGTCTCGGAGAGACCCAGTACTTC	CASSSRGDRRLGETQYF
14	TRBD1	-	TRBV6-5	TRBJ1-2	TGTGCCAGCAGTCGGGACAGCACCTCCTATGGCTACACCTTC	CASSRDSTSYGYTF
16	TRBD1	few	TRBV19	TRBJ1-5	TGTGCCAGTAGTATAATTCCGGGGCAGGGGGCCCAGCCCCAGCATTTT	CASSIIPGQGAQPQHF
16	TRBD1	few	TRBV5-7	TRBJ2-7	TGTGCCAGCAGCTTGGCCAAGTTGGGACAGGCCTACGAGCAGTACTTC	CASSLAKLGQAYEQYF
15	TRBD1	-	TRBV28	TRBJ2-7	TGTGCCAGCAGTGGGCGGACAGGGGTACCCGCCGAGCAGTACTTC	CASSGRTGVPAEQYF
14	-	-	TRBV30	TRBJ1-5	TGTGCCTGGAGTATGGGTATTAGCAATCAGCCCCAGCATTTT	CAWSMGISNQPQHF
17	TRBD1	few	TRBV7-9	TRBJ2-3	TGTGCCAGCAGCTTAGCGCTGACAGGGGCTAGCACAGATACGCAGTATTTT	CASSLALTGASTDTQYF
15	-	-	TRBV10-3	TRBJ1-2	TGTGCCATCAGTGAGTCGAAGGGGCGCAACTATGGCTACACCTTC	CAISESKGRNYGYTF
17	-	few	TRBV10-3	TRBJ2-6	TGTGCCATCAGGAGGACAGAGAAGAGCTCTGGGGCCAACGTCCTGACTTTC	CAIRRTEKSSGANVLTF
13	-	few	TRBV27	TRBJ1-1	TGTGCCAGCAGTTTAAGGGCGAACACTGAAGCTTTCTTT	CASSLRANTEAFF
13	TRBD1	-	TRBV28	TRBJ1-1	TGTGCAACCGAGACAGGGGGCAGGACTGAAGCTTTCTTT	CATETGGRTEAFF